Below are 25 T cell receptor beta chains sequenced from a single sample in a study of cytotoxic CD8 clonotypes in ibrutinib-treated CLL. Measured with immunoSEQ multiplex PCR; TCRdb has only the in-frame clones, and not every one. This sample yields about 310,000 clones, of which roughly 85% are seen a single time; 6.5% to 8% belongs to the top ten. This specimen consisted of PBMCs, obtained before ibrutinib treatment. The receptors derive from a human donor with chronic lymphocytic leukemia.

J is TRBJ1-1 and V is TRBV19; 7 positions agree with TRBD1. From germline, CDR1 is LNHDA and CDR2 SQIVND (reference sequence). Losses at the gene ends were 10 bases for V and 3 bases for J; bases not matched to a gene: 14. This CDR3 contains 15 residues. The CDR3 loop is CATAPANRGYTEAFF. CDR3 bases: TGTGCCACCGCCCCCGCAAACAGGGGATACACTGAAGCTTTCTTT.

V and J are TRBV5-1 and TRBJ2-7, with a tentative D call TRBD2 (7 bases). The V end was cut by 6 bases, the J end by 6 bases, with 16 bases between. This CDR3 is 13 amino acids long. Looked up from germline, CDR1 is SGHRS and CDR2 is YFSETQ. The CDR3, as DNA: TGCGCCAGCAAAAAGGGGGAGGGGACCGAGCAGTACTTC. The encoded protein is CASKKGEGTEQYF.

This chain connects TRBV18 to TRBJ1-4, with D maybe TRBD1 (5 bases). V was pared by 5 bases and J by 0 bases, with 10 bases between. The germline gives CDR1 KGHSH, CDR2 LQKENI. The CDR3 loop spans 15 amino acids. CDR3 sequence (DNA): TGTGCCAGCTCAGCGGGGGGAGCAACTAATGAAAAACTGTTTTTT. Protein sequence: CASSAGGATNEKLFF.

This rearrangement joins TRBV10-3 to TRBJ2-1; the D gene is possibly TRBD1 (5 bases). Germline values: CDR1 ENHRY, CDR2 SYGVKD. Trimming stripped 10 bases from V and 1 base from J, with 23 bases between. The length of the CDR3 is 17 residues. CDR3 in amino acids: CATGQKRSGISYNEQFF. As DNA, the CDR3 is TGTGCCACCGGCCAAAAACGATCAGGGATTTCCTACAATGAGCAGTTCTTC.

The J gene is TRBJ1-1, the V gene TRBV5-3, with D tentatively TRBD1 (6 bases). TRBV5-3 is marked as an open reading frame, function uncertain. The V and J ends lost 2 bases and 12 bases respectively, with 20 bases between them. This CDR3 spans 14 amino acids. The CDR3 here is CARSFSGTPKRSFF. DNA for the CDR3: TGTGCCAGAAGCTTTTCCGGGACACCCAAGCGATCTTTCTTT.

This clone was seen only once. V is TRBV7-6 and J is TRBJ2-7; D is ambiguous. Trimming took off 1 base at V and 2 bases at J, with 12 bases between the two ends. Germline V gives CDR1 SGHVS, CDR2 FNYEAQ. The CDR3 totals 15 residues. The CDR3 DNA reads as TGTGCCAGCAGCTTAGATTCAAACCCAGCCTACGAGCAGTACTTC. Amino acid sequence: CASSLDSNPAYEQYF.

The chain has TRBV2 and TRBJ2-7, with TRBD2 matching 12 bases. V shed 6 bases and J 6 bases; nucleotides not matched to a gene: 6. There are 14 residues in the CDR3. In germline, CDR1 is SNHLY, CDR2 FYNNEI. In nucleotides, the CDR3 is TGTGCCAGCAGGCAGACTAGCGGGAGCATCGAGCAGTACTTC. It is translated as CASRQTSGSIEQYF.

V gene TRBV2 combines with J gene TRBJ2-1, with 8 bases fitting TRBD2. The CDR3 sequence is 15 residues long. With V trimmed by 6 bases and J by 8 bases, 12 bases remained unmatched. The germline V gene encodes CDR1 SNHLY and CDR2 FYNNEI. The CDR3 spells CASRAQRETFDEQFF. CDR3 coding DNA: TGTGCCAGCAGAGCCCAGCGGGAGACTTTCGATGAGCAGTTCTTC.

The CDR3 nucleotides are TGTGCCAGCAGCAAAGGTGAACAGGCGCCGTTGCCCAACTCATCCTACGAGCAGTACTTC. This encodes CASSKGEQAPLPNSSYEQYF. This chain connects TRBV21-1 to TRBJ2-7; TRBD1, the table's D call, was not compared with the DNA. TRBV21-1 is designated a pseudogene. The length of the CDR3 is 20 residues.

Only a few counts were recorded for this clone. The chain uses TRBV27 and TRBJ1-5; possible D gene TRBD1, 5 bases. This CDR3 comprises 14 residues. The germline V gene encodes CDR1 MNHEY and CDR2 SMNVEV (reference sequence). V was shortened by 6 bases and J by 3 bases, with 12 bases between the two germline ends. The CDR3 is CASSLQGFNQPQHF. DNA for the CDR3: TGTGCCAGCAGCCTGCAGGGATTCAATCAGCCCCAGCATTTT.

V usage is TRBV20-1 and J usage is TRBJ2-1; D unclear. CDR1 and CDR2 (germline): DFQATT, SNEGSKA (reference sequence). This CDR3 spans 11 amino acids. Trimming removed 3 bases from V and 8 bases from J, with 8 bases in between. CDR3 protein: CSARVVYEQFF. The CDR3 coding sequence is TGCAGTGCTAGGGTAGTTTATGAGCAGTTCTTC.

The chain combines TRBV6-5 with TRBJ2-7, with TRBD1 as a possible D gene (5 bases). Trimming took 7 bases from V and 1 from J, leaving 14 bases between them. Germline assignment: CDR1 MNHEY and CDR2 SVGAGI. There are 14 residues in the CDR3. CDR3 residues: CASKRGKNSYEQYF. CDR3 DNA sequence: TGTGCCAGCAAAAGGGGAAAAAATTCCTACGAGCAGTACTTC.

V and J are TRBV28 and TRBJ1-2; 9 bases agree with TRBD1. The CDR3 totals 13 residues. V shed 6 bases and J 5 bases; nucleotides not matched to a gene: 4. Germline V gene data show CDR1 as MDHEN and CDR2 as SYDVKM. The CDR3 DNA follows: TGTGCCAGCAGGGCGGGACAGGGATATGGCTACACCTTC. Its protein product is CASRAGQGYGYTF.

V usage is TRBV18 and J usage is TRBJ2-7; TRBD2 agrees at 7 bases. The CDR3 is 16 amino acids. CDR1 KGHSH and CDR2 LQKENI come from the germline V gene. The V and J ends lost 1 base and 5 bases, in that order; junction bases with no gene match: 11. The CDR3 nucleotides read TGTGCCAGCTCACCACTCATGGCGGGAGCGGGCCACGAGCAGTACTTC. This gives the protein CASSPLMAGAGHEQYF.

This rearrangement joins TRBV15 to TRBJ2-1; 10 bases are shared with TRBD2. V lost 4 bases and J lost 8; bases outside the gene matches: 8. The CDR3 runs to 15 residues. The germline CDR1 and CDR2 sequences are LNHNV and YYDKDF (reference sequence). CDR3 bases: TGTGCCACCAGCACGGGACTAGCGCTTAACGATGAGCAGTTCTTC. This encodes CATSTGLALNDEQFF.

This clone was detected a few times. The chain employs TRBV4-2 and TRBJ2-1; 7 positions agree with TRBD2. V was clipped by 0 bases and J by 1 base; unmatched bases: 3. There are 16 residues in the CDR3. Per the germline V gene, CDR1 is LGHNA and CDR2 is YNFKEQ. This chain's CDR3 is CASSQDGGESYNEQFF. Written as DNA, the CDR3 is TGTGCCAGCAGCCAAGATGGGGGGGAATCCTACAATGAGCAGTTCTTC.

The rearrangement uses TRBV27 and TRBJ2-5; tentatively, D is TRBD1 (6 bases). The CDR3 runs 17 residues. Looked up from germline, CDR1 is MNHEY and CDR2 is SMNVEV (reference sequence). V was clipped by 2 bases and J by 1 base, with 17 bases between them. CDR3 residues: CASSLSGVGRGQETQYF. The CDR3 bases are TGTGCCAGCAGTTTAAGTGGAGTCGGCAGGGGCCAAGAGACCCAGTACTTC.

The rearrangement joins TRBV6-1 to TRBJ2-2; D is possibly TRBD1 or TRBD2 (5 bases each). Germline V gene sequence: CDR1 MNHNS, CDR2 SASEGT. Trimming took off 3 bases at V and 11 bases at J, with 13 bases between the two ends. The CDR3 has 13 amino acids. CDR3 amino acids: CASSEGTTLELFF. The CDR3 DNA sequence: TGTGCCAGCAGTGAGGGGACCACTCTAGAGCTGTTTTTT.

J is TRBJ2-7 and V is TRBV5-6, with 10 bases that match TRBD1. CDR3 length: 15 amino acids. In germline, CDR1 is SGHDT, CDR2 YYEEEE. The V gene end was trimmed by 4 bases and the J gene end by 4 bases; junction bases not matched to a gene: 8. This chain's CDR3 is CASSVSGTGAYEQYF. The CDR3, as DNA: TGTGCCAGCAGCGTCTCCGGGACAGGGGCATACGAGCAGTACTTC.

The J gene is TRBJ2-7, the V gene TRBV10-3; D is possibly TRBD2 (6 bases). The ends were cut back, 8 bases at V and 0 bases at J, with 11 bases in the middle. Germline values: CDR1 ENHRY, CDR2 SYGVKD. The CDR3 runs to 13 residues. For the CDR3, the DNA is TGTGCCATCTTAGCGGTTGACTCCTACGAGCAGTACTTC. Amino acid sequence: CAILAVDSYEQYF.

V gene TRBV28 combines with J gene TRBJ2-7; perhaps TRBD2 as D (5 bases). The CDR3 has 15 residues. V gave up 6 bases and J gave up 1 base, with 16 bases separating them. CDR1 MDHEN and CDR2 SYDVKM come from the germline V gene. The CDR3 protein is CASSRLTSGSYEQYF. The CDR3 nucleotides are TGTGCCAGCAGCCGACTTACCTCGGGGTCCTACGAGCAGTACTTC.

This clone occurred once. This chain joins TRBV30 and TRBJ1-1; tentative D call: TRBD1 (6 bases). CDR1 and CDR2 (germline): GTSNPN, SVGIG (reference sequence). The length of the CDR3 is 11 residues. Trimming shortened V by 5 bases and J by 8 bases, and 12 bases separated the two germline ends. The DNA of the CDR3 is TGTGCCTGGGTGAGACAGGAAGAAGCTTTCTTT. This encodes CAWVRQEEAFF.

The chain uses TRBV19 and TRBJ2-1, with TRBD1 matching 9 bases. V lost 6 bases, J lost 5 bases, and 8 bases stayed unmatched. The CDR3 runs to 15 residues. Germline V gives CDR1 LNHDA, CDR2 SQIVND (reference sequence). The CDR3 coding sequence is TGTGCCAGTAGGGATACAGGGGGCGCCCACAATGAGCAGTTCTTC. The encoded protein is CASRDTGGAHNEQFF.

The chain uses TRBV10-3 and TRBJ2-5; tentatively, D is TRBD2 (5 bases). The germline CDR1 and CDR2 sequences are ENHRY and SYGVKD. Trimming took 2 bases from V and 4 from J, leaving 8 bases between them. CDR3 length: 13 residues. CDR3 in amino acids: CAISENSGETQYF. The CDR3 DNA reads as TGTGCCATCAGTGAGAACAGCGGAGAGACCCAGTACTTC.

The J gene is TRBJ2-2, the V gene TRBV5-1; 7 bases fit TRBD1. The CDR3 has 18 amino acids. V shed 1 base and J 0 bases; nucleotides not matched to a gene: 9. Germline values: CDR1 SGHRS, CDR2 YFSETQ. The CDR3 here is CASSLYGRGLSNTGELFF. The CDR3 region has the DNA TGCGCCAGCAGCTTGTACGGCAGGGGGTTGTCGAACACCGGGGAGCTGTTTTTT.